This T cell receptor beta chain was found in a study of T cell responses to AZD1222 COVID-19 vaccine. Study-level points and caveats: Researchers took repertoire samples only after the peak T cell response had come. A rise in Spike-specific TCR breadth and depth followed two AZD1222 doses.

Generated by immunoSEQ multiplex PCR, the TCRdb table keeps only in-frame clones and is missing some. The sample has fewer than 200,000 clones, 88% seen once. Recipients boosted at about 4 weeks or about 12 weeks are pooled. Worth noting for this clone: Its antigen is not known.

Germline V lookup: CDR1 LGHDT, CDR2 YNNKEL (reference sequence). The CDR3 consists of 17 residues. V lost 2 bases and J lost 2, with 17 bases in between. The V call is TRBV3-1 (or the pseudogene TRBV3-2), the J call TRBJ2-3; D not certain. This receptor was taken from an adult who received the AZD1222 COVID-19 vaccine. The specimen comprised peripheral blood, sampled 28 days after the second AZD1222 dose. CDR3 nucleotide sequence: TGTGCCAGCAGCCAAAAGGTAAGGGCGCTGCACACAGATACGCAGTATTTT. Its translation: CASSQKVRALHTDTQYF.